This passage covers 23 T cell receptor beta chains from one sample sequenced in a study of blood T cell repertoires in COVID-19. This table comes from immunoSEQ multiplex PCR, and its TCRdb copy is limited to in-frame clones, with some not included. The sample consists of about 240,000 clones, around 90% of them appearing once. Sequencing was performed on PBMCs or T cells enriched from blood (not recorded which). All receptors derive from a woman aged 25 to 39 with acute COVID-19.

J is TRBJ1-5 and V is TRBV6-5; 7 bases are a match to TRBD1. With V trimmed by 5 bases and J by 7 bases, 5 bases remained unmatched. The CDR3 loop spans 13 amino acids. Germline values: CDR1 MNHEY, CDR2 SVGAGI. In DNA form, the CDR3 reads TGTGCCAGCAGTCCAGGGGGGAGGCAGCCCCAGCATTTT. Amino acids: CASSPGGRQPQHF.

The chain combines TRBV27 with TRBJ1-1, with a possible D match to TRBD1 (6 bases). Germline CDR1 reads MNHEY; CDR2 reads SMNVEV (reference sequence). The CDR3 has 18 residues. Trimming removed 4 bases at V and 1 base at J, with 22 bases between. CDR3 DNA: TGTGCCAGCAGTTCGACCTATCTACAGGGCGGAGGGAACACTGAAGCTTTCTTT. Translating gives CASSSTYLQGGGNTEAFF.

This chain joins TRBV3-1 (or the pseudogene TRBV3-2) and TRBJ2-5; 8 positions agree with TRBD1. The CDR3 covers 15 residues. V lost 4 bases and J lost 0; bases outside the gene matches: 4. The germline CDR1 and CDR2 sequences are LGHDT and YNNKEL (reference sequence). The CDR3 DNA reads as TGTGCCAGCAGCCTCGACAGGGGCTACCAAGAGACCCAGTACTTC. Protein: CASSLDRGYQETQYF.

V and J are TRBV7-6 and TRBJ2-2; the match to TRBD2 covers 10 bases. The germline V gene encodes CDR1 SGHVS and CDR2 FNYEAQ. Germline trimming cut 5 bases from V and 1 base from J; bases unmatched to any gene: 4. The CDR3 sequence is 16 residues long. The CDR3 region has the DNA TGTGCCAGCAGCCAAACTAGCGGGGAGAACACCGGGGAGCTGTTTTTT. The encoded protein is CASSQTSGENTGELFF.

This clone was picked up one time. The chain joins TRBV6-5 to TRBJ1-1; 8 bases agree with TRBD1. CDR1 and CDR2 from the germline V gene are MNHEY and SVGAGI. Unmatched junction bases numbered 14, after V lost 6 bases and J lost 8 bases. This CDR3 is 15 amino acids long. The CDR3 nucleotides are TGTGCCAGCAGCCACCCGGACAGGGAGGGAGTAGAAGCTTTCTTT. As protein: CASSHPDREGVEAFF.

V usage is TRBV11-2 and J usage is TRBJ2-1, with D uncertain. Germline assignment: CDR1 SGHAT and CDR2 FQNNGV. V gave up 5 bases and J gave up 0 bases, with 5 bases separating them. The CDR3 runs to 13 residues. The DNA of the CDR3 is TGTGCCAGCAGCAAGAGCTCCTACAATGAGCAGTTCTTC. It encodes CASSKSSYNEQFF.

The chain combines TRBV12-3 or TRBV12-4 with TRBJ2-2; D ambiguous. The CDR3 contains 12 residues. V lost 4 bases to trimming and J lost 7 bases, with 7 bases between them. The CDR3 reads CASSYGGGELFF. DNA for the CDR3: TGTGCCAGCAGTTATGGCGGCGGGGAGCTGTTTTTT.

V gene TRBV12-3 or TRBV12-4 combines with J gene TRBJ2-1; the D is unclear. The length of the CDR3 is 12 residues. The V end was cut by 4 bases, the J end by 9 bases, with 10 bases between. CDR3 nucleotides: TGTGCCAGCAGTTATACATCGGGTGAGCAGTTCTTC. Its translation: CASSYTSGEQFF.

This chain connects TRBV5-1 to TRBJ1-3, with D maybe TRBD1 (6 bases). Trimming took off 1 base at V and 1 base at J, with 6 bases between the two ends. CDR3 length equals 14 residues. Germline assignment: CDR1 SGHRS and CDR2 YFSETQ. DNA for the CDR3: TGCGCCAGCAGCTTGACAGGGTCTGGAAACACCATATATTTT. Translation gives CASSLTGSGNTIYF. The full variable domain, with the rest looked up from reference TRBV5-1 and TRBJ1-3, is KAGVTQTPRYLIKTRGQQVTLSCSPISGHRSVSWYQQTPGQGLQFLFEYFSETQRNKGNFPGRFSGRQFSNSRSEMNVSTLELGDSALYLCASSLTGSGNTIYFGEGSWLTVV.

The V gene is TRBV7-2, the J gene TRBJ2-3; no clear D gene. CDR1 and CDR2 (germline): SGHTA, FQGNSA. Trimming left V 0 bases short and J 1 base short, with 11 bases between. There are 16 residues in the CDR3. The CDR3 spells CASSLARHFGTDTQYF. The CDR3 DNA follows: TGTGCCAGCAGCTTAGCCCGACACTTCGGCACAGATACGCAGTATTTT.

This clone turned up a few times. This chain joins TRBV7-9 and TRBJ1-1; D remains unclear. Germline V gives CDR1 SEHNR, CDR2 FQNEAQ (reference sequence). CDR3 length equals 14 residues. V lost 4 bases to trimming and J lost 3 bases, with 12 bases between them. The CDR3 is CASSSPPGDTEAFF. For the CDR3, the DNA is TGTGCCAGCAGCTCCCCACCTGGAGACACTGAAGCTTTCTTT.

V usage is TRBV28 and J usage is TRBJ1-2; D gene uncertain. CDR3 length: 14 residues. The V end lost 6 bases, the J end lost 3 bases, and 14 bases lay between the germline ends. The germline CDR1 and CDR2 sequences are MDHEN and SYDVKM. CDR3 DNA sequence: TGTGCCAGCAGCTCAAGTGGCACCTACTATGGCTACACCTTC. This gives the protein CASSSSGTYYGYTF.

This sequence joins TRBV4-1 and TRBJ2-7; tentatively, D is TRBD1 (6 bases). The CDR3 consists of 13 residues. V lost 0 bases to trimming and J lost 4 bases, with 7 bases between them. CDR1 is MGHRA, CDR2 YSYEKL, per germline. CDR3 residues: CASSQEQGYEQYF. The CDR3 coding sequence is TGCGCCAGCAGCCAAGAACAGGGATACGAGCAGTACTTC.

In DNA form, the CDR3 reads TGTGCCAGCAGCCCTAACCCCACCGGGGAGCTGTTTTTT. Its protein product is CASSPNPTGELFF. The V call is TRBV7-2, the J call TRBJ2-2, with no clear D. Trimming took 5 bases from V and 4 from J, leaving 8 bases between them. CDR3 length: 13 amino acids. Germline V gene sequence: CDR1 SGHTA, CDR2 FQGNSA.

The chain recombines TRBV19 with TRBJ1-5; TRBD1 might be the D (6 bases). V was pared by 2 bases and J by 1 base, with 12 bases between. The CDR3 length is 16 residues. Germline values: CDR1 LNHDA, CDR2 SQIVND (reference sequence). The CDR3 region is CASSILQGRSNQPQHF. DNA of the CDR3: TGTGCCAGTAGTATATTACAGGGTAGGAGCAATCAGCCCCAGCATTTT.

The chain links TRBV4-1 to TRBJ2-5; the match to TRBD2 covers 10 bases. The CDR3 loop spans 15 amino acids. Trimming took 4 bases from V and 3 from J; bases not matched to a gene: 5. The germline V gene encodes CDR1 MGHRA and CDR2 YSYEKL. CDR3 in DNA: TGCGCCAGCAGCCCAGCGGGGGGGCGGGAAGAGACCCAGTACTTC. Amino acids: CASSPAGGREETQYF.

V gene TRBV3-1 (or the pseudogene TRBV3-2) combines with J gene TRBJ2-6, with TRBD1 as a possible D gene (6 bases). This CDR3 has 16 amino acids. The V end was cut by 5 bases, the J end by 0 bases, with 11 bases between. Looked up from germline, CDR1 is LGHDT and CDR2 is YNNKEL (reference sequence). CDR3 nucleotide sequence: TGTGCCAGCAGCTTACTACAGGGCTCTGGGGCCAACGTCCTGACTTTC. This sequence encodes CASSLLQGSGANVLTF.

This chain uses TRBV9 with TRBJ1-1, with D maybe TRBD1 (5 bases). The V and J ends lost 0 bases and 2 bases respectively, with 11 bases between them. CDR1 SGDLS and CDR2 YYNGEE come from the germline V gene. This CDR3 spans 15 amino acids. CDR3 protein: CASSVVGQGNTEAFF. In nucleotides, the CDR3 is TGTGCCAGCAGCGTAGTGGGGCAGGGCAACACTGAAGCTTTCTTT.

The V call is TRBV7-2, the J call TRBJ1-4; 8 positions agree with TRBD1. The CDR3 length is 14 residues. Trimming took 5 bases from V and 8 from J; bases not matched to a gene: 7. The germline V gene encodes CDR1 SGHTA and CDR2 FQGNSA. Here the CDR3 DNA reads TGTGCCAGCAGCCCGACAGGGGAGGACGAAAAACTGTTTTTT. It specifies CASSPTGEDEKLFF.

The chain employs TRBV5-1 and TRBJ2-1; 8 nucleotides agree with TRBD1. This CDR3 is built from 14 residues. With V trimmed by 0 bases and J by 6 bases, 2 bases remained unmatched. Germline CDR1 and CDR2: SGHRS and YFSETQ. The CDR3 region has the DNA TGCGCCAGCAGCTTGGAGGGACAGGTCAATGAGCAGTTCTTC. Encoded protein: CASSLEGQVNEQFF.

V is TRBV5-6 and J is TRBJ1-3, with D uncertain. Trimming stripped 4 bases from V and 0 bases from J, with 11 bases between. Germline V lookup: CDR1 SGHDT, CDR2 YYEEEE. The CDR3 sequence is 15 residues long. The CDR3 loop is CASSLDRYSGNTIYF. CDR3 sequence (DNA): TGTGCCAGCAGCCTGGACCGCTACTCTGGAAACACCATATATTTT.

J is TRBJ1-1 and V is TRBV4-2; D call uncertain. Germline V CDR1 and CDR2: LGHNA, YNFKEQ. CDR3 length equals 13 residues. The V gene lost 2 bases and the J gene lost 1 base, with 5 bases spanning the gap. The CDR3 DNA is TGTGCCAGCAGCCAATGGAGGAACACTGAAGCTTTCTTT. It translates to CASSQWRNTEAFF.

The rearrangement links TRBV5-1 to TRBJ1-5; D is perhaps TRBD1 (6 bases). V lost 2 bases to trimming and J lost 4 bases, with 10 bases between them. This CDR3 is 14 amino acids long. Per the germline V gene, CDR1 is SGHRS and CDR2 is YFSETQ. The CDR3 coding sequence is TGCGCCAGCAGCTTCGAAGGGGGTAATCAGCCCCAGCATTTT. Protein product: CASSFEGGNQPQHF. Filled out from reference TRBV5-1 and TRBJ1-5, the complete variable domain reads KAGVTQTPRYLIKTRGQQVTLSCSPISGHRSVSWYQQTPGQGLQFLFEYFSETQRNKGNFPGRFSGRQFSNSRSEMNVSTLELGDSALYLCASSFEGGNQPQHFGDGTRLSIL.